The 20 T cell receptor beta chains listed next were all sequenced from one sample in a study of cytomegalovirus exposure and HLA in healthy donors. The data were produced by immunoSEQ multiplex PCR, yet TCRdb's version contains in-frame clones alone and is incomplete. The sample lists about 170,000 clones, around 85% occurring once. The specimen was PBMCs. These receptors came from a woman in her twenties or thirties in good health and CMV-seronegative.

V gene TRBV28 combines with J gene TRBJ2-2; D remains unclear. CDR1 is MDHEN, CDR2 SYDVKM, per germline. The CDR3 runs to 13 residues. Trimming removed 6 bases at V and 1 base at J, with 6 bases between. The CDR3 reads CASRAGNTGELFF. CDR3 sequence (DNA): TGTGCCAGCAGGGCCGGGAACACCGGGGAGCTGTTTTTT. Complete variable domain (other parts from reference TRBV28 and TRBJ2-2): DVKVTQSSRYLVKRTGEKVFLECVQDMDHENMFWYRQDPGLGLRLIYFSYDVKMKEKGDIPEGYSVSREKKERFSLILESASTNQTSMYLCASRAGNTGELFFGEGSRLTVL.

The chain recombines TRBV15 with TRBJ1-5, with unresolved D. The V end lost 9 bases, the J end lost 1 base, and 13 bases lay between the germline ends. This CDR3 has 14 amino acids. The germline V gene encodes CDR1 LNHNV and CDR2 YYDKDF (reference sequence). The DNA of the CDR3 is TGTGCCACTCGGCCGGGAGGGAGCAATCAGCCCCAGCATTTT. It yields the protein CATRPGGSNQPQHF.

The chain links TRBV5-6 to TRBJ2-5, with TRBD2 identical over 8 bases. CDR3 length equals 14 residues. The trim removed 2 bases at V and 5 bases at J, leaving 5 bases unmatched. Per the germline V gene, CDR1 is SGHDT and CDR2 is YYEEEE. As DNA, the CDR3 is TGTGCCAGCAGCTTAGCGGGAGCGCGTGAGACCCAGTACTTC. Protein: CASSLAGARETQYF.

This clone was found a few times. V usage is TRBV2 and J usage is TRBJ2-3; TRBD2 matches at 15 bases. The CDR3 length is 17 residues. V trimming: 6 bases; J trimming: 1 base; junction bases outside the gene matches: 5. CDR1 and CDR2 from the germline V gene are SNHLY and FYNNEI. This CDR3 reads CASRERTSGRGTDTQYF. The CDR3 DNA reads TGTGCCAGCAGGGAAAGGACTAGCGGGAGGGGCACAGATACGCAGTATTTT.

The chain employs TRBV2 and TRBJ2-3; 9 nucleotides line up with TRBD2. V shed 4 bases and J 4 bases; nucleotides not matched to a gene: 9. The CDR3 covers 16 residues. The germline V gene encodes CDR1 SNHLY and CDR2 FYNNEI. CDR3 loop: CASSADGGGAADTQYF. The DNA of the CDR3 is TGTGCCAGCAGTGCCGATGGCGGGGGGGCAGCAGATACGCAGTATTTT.

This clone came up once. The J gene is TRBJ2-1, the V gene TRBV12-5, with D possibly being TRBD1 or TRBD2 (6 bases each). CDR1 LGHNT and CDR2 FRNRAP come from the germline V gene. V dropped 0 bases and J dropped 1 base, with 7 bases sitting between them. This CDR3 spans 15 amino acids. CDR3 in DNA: TGTGCTAGTGGTTTGGTAGGGGGGTCCTACAATGAGCAGTTCTTC. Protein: CASGLVGGSYNEQFF.

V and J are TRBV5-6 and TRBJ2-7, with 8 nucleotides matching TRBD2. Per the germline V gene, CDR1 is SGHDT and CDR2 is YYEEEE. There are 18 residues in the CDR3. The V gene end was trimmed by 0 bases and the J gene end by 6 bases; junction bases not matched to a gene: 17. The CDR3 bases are TGTGCCAGCAGCTTGGCCAGACTAGCGCGAATCTTGAGAGCCGAGCAGTACTTC. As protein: CASSLARLARILRAEQYF.

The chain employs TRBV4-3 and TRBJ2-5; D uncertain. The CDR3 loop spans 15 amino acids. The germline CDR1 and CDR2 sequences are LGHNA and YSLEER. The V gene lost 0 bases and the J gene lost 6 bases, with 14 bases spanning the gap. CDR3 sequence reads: CASSQDSGLPKTQYF. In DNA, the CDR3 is TGCGCCAGCAGCCAAGATTCTGGGCTTCCCAAGACCCAGTACTTC.

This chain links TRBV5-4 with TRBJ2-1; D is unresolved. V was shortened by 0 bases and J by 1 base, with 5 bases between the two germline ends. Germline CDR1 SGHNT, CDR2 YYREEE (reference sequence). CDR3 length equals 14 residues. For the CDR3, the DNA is TGTGCCAGCAGCTTGGGTGTATCCTACAATGAGCAGTTCTTC. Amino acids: CASSLGVSYNEQFF. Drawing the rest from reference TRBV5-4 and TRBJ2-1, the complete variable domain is ETGVTQSPTHLIKTRGQQVTLRCSSQSGHNTVSWYQQALGQGPQFIFQYYREEENGRGNFPPRFSGLQFPNYSSELNVNALELDDSALYLCASSLGVSYNEQFFGPGTRLTVL.

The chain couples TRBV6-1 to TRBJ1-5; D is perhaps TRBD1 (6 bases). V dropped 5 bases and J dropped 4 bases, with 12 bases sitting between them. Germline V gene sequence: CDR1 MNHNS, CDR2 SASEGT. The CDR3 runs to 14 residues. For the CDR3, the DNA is TGTGCCAGCAGTACAACAGGGAGAAATCAGCCCCAGCATTTT. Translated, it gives CASSTTGRNQPQHF.

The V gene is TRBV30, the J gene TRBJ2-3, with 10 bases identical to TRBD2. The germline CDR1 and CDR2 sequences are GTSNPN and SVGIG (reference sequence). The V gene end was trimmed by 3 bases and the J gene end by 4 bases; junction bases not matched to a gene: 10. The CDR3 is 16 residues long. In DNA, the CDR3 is TGTGCCTGGAGCCTACCGGGACTAGCGAGATCAGATACGCAGTATTTT. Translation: CAWSLPGLARSDTQYF.

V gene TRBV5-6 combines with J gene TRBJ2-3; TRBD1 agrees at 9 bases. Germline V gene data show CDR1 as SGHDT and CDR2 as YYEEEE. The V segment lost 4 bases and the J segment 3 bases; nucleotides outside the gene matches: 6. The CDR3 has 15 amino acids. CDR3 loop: CASSPSGTGTDTQYF. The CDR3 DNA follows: TGTGCCAGCAGCCCGTCCGGGACAGGGACAGATACGCAGTATTTT.

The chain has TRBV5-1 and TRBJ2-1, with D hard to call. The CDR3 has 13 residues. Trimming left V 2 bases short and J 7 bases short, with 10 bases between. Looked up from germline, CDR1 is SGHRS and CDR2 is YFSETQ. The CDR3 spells CASSFTRSNEQFF. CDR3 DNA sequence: TGCGCCAGCAGCTTTACTCGGAGTAATGAGCAGTTCTTC.

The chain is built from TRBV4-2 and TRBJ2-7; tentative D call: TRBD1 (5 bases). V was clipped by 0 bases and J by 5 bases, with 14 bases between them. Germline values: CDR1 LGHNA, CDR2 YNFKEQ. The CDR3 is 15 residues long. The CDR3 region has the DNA TGTGCCAGCAGCCAAGATCTTGGCAGGGTTAACGAGCAGTACTTC. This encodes CASSQDLGRVNEQYF.

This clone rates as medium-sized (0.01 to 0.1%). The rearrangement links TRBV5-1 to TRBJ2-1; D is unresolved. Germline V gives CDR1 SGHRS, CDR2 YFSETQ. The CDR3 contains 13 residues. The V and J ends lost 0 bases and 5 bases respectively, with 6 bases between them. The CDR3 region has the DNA TGCGCCAGCAGCTTGGTGGGAAACAATGAGCAGTTCTTC. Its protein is CASSLVGNNEQFF.

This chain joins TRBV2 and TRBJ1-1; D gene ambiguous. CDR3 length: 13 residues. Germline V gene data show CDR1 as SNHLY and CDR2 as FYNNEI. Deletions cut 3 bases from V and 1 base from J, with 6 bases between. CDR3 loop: CASSETGNTEAFF. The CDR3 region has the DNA TGTGCCAGCAGTGAGACGGGGAACACTGAAGCTTTCTTT.

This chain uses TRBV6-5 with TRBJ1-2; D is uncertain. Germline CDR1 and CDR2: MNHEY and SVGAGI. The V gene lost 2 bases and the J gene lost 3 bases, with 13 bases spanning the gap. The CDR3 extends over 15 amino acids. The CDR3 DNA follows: TGTGCCAGCAGTTACGGGTTAGAGAGCTACTATGGCTACACCTTC. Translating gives CASSYGLESYYGYTF.

CDR3 loop: CASSDWRQPGPMGTDTQYF. Here the CDR3 DNA reads TGTGCCAGCAGTGACTGGCGGCAGCCTGGGCCGATGGGCACAGATACGCAGTATTTT. The V gene is TRBV11-2, the J gene TRBJ2-3; D uncertain. V was shortened by 6 bases and J by 1 base, with 26 bases between the two germline ends. This CDR3 is 19 amino acids long. Germline V gives CDR1 SGHAT, CDR2 FQNNGV.

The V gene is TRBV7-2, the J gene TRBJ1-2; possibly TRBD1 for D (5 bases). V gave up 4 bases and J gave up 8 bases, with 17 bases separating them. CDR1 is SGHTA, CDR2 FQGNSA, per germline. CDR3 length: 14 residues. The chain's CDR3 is CASSYLAGLDGYTF. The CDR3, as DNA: TGTGCCAGCAGCTATCTGGCAGGGTTGGACGGCTACACCTTC. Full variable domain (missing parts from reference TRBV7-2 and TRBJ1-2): GAGVSQSPSNKVTEKGKDVELRCDPISGHTALYWYRQSLGQGLEFLIYFQGNSAPDKSGLPSDRFSAERTGGSVSTLTIQRTQQEDSAVYLCASSYLAGLDGYTFGSGTRLTVV.

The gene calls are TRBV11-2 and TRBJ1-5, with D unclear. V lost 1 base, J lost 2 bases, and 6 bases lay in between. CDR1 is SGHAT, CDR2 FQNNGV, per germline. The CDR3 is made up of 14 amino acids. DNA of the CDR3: TGTGCCAGCAGCTTAGTAGACGGCAATCAGCCCCAGCATTTT. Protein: CASSLVDGNQPQHF.